Described below is a single T cell receptor beta chain sequence and its context. This specimen belongs to a study of blood T cell repertoires in COVID-19. Study as a whole: Sites across the United States, Italy and Spain contributed samples from acute and convalescent COVID-19.

Clones were read by immunoSEQ multiplex PCR, and TCRdb kept only the in-frame ones, dropping some. The repertoire includes roughly 84,000 clones, around 75% of them detected once, and 4% to 5% sits in the top ten. Trimming at V came to 8 bases and at J to 1 base, leaving 3 bases not matched to a gene. CDR3 length: 14 amino acids. The V gene's germline CDR1 is KGHSH and CDR2 LQKENI. The V and J genes are TRBV18 and TRBJ1-1; TRBD1 matches 11 bases. The sequencing sample was made of peripheral blood. The receptor was derived from a woman in her forties or fifties with acute or convalescent COVID-19. In nucleotides, the CDR3 is TGTGCCAGCGAAGGGACAGGGGGGAACACTGAAGCTTTCTTT. Protein product: CASEGTGGNTEAFF.